The 30 T cell receptor beta chains below all came from one sample that was sequenced in a study of blood T cell repertoires in COVID-19. Here immunoSEQ multiplex PCR was the method, and the copy in TCRdb shows in-frame clones only, minus some. The data hold around 30,000 clones, with 80% to 95% observed a single time. Specimen: peripheral blood. The receptors here all came from a man of 80 years or more with acute or convalescent COVID-19.

V usage is TRBV7-9 and J usage is TRBJ1-5; the match to TRBD1 covers 7 bases. This CDR3 is 15 amino acids long. V trimming: 1 base; J trimming: 2 bases; junction bases outside the gene matches: 2. Germline assignment: CDR1 SEHNR and CDR2 FQNEAQ (reference sequence). The CDR3 sequence is CASSLGDSGNQPQHF. The CDR3 DNA follows: TGTGCCAGCAGCTTAGGGGACAGCGGCAATCAGCCCCAGCATTTT.

The gene calls are TRBV11-2 and TRBJ1-2, with a possible D match to TRBD1 (5 bases). Trimming took 2 bases from V and 0 from J, leaving 7 bases between them. From germline, CDR1 is SGHAT and CDR2 FQNNGV. This CDR3 has 14 residues. The CDR3 here is CASSLTGSNYGYTF. In nucleotides, the CDR3 is TGTGCCAGCAGCTTAACAGGATCTAACTATGGCTACACCTTC.

The J gene is TRBJ2-1, the V gene TRBV5-1; 10 positions match TRBD2. V shed 0 bases and J 4 bases; nucleotides not matched to a gene: 4. Germline V CDR1 and CDR2: SGHRS, YFSETQ. The CDR3 extends over 16 amino acids. CDR3 bases: TGCGCCAGCAGCTTGGTGGTAGCGGGGGGATACAATGAGCAGTTCTTC. Protein sequence: CASSLVVAGGYNEQFF. Full variable domain (missing parts from reference TRBV5-1 and TRBJ2-1): KAGVTQTPRYLIKTRGQQVTLSCSPISGHRSVSWYQQTPGQGLQFLFEYFSETQRNKGNFPGRFSGRQFSNSRSEMNVSTLELGDSALYLCASSLVVAGGYNEQFFGPGTRLTVL.

This chain connects TRBV29-1 to TRBJ2-7; D is possibly TRBD2 (5 bases). The CDR3 runs 14 residues. V gave up 6 bases and J gave up 1 base, with 16 bases separating them. CDR1 and CDR2 (germline): SQVTM, ANQGSEA. The DNA for the CDR3 is TGCAGCGTCGCCGGAGGATTGGGGTCCTACGAGCAGTACTTC. As protein: CSVAGGLGSYEQYF.

V and J are TRBV6-4 and TRBJ1-1, with D possibly TRBD1 on 6 matching bases. Trimming stripped 7 bases from V and 5 bases from J, with 8 bases between. The germline V gene has CDR1 MRHNA and CDR2 SNTAGT. The CDR3 consists of 11 residues. The chain's CDR3 is CASTQGTEAFF. The CDR3 nucleotides read TGTGCCAGCACACAGGGAACTGAAGCTTTCTTT.

This rearrangement joins TRBV7-9 to TRBJ2-5; 10 nucleotides match TRBD2. The CDR3 has 16 residues. J was trimmed by 0 bases and V by 5 bases; bases with no gene match: 6. CDR1 and CDR2 from the germline V gene are SEHNR and FQNEAQ (reference sequence). The chain's CDR3 is CASSHISGGNQETQYF. CDR3 nucleotide sequence: TGTGCCAGCAGCCACATTAGCGGGGGGAACCAAGAGACCCAGTACTTC.

This chain joins TRBV7-2 and TRBJ2-7, with 8 bases aligning to TRBD2. After removal of 3 bases from V and 4 bases from J, the junction contained 11 bases not matched to a gene. CDR3 length: 16 residues. Germline CDR1 SGHTA, CDR2 FQGNSA. As DNA, the CDR3 is TGTGCCAGCAGCTTTACGGGGGGGGAGGGCCATTACGAGCAGTACTTC. It specifies CASSFTGGEGHYEQYF.

The V and J genes are TRBV12-3 or TRBV12-4 and TRBJ2-1; the D is unclear. The CDR3 runs to 13 residues. The ends were cut back, 8 bases at V and 3 bases at J, with 11 bases in the middle. The CDR3 DNA follows: TGTGCCAGCGATTCCCAGTACTACAATGAGCAGTTCTTC. Its protein product is CASDSQYYNEQFF.

In DNA form, the CDR3 reads TGTGCCAGTAGTATAGAGGGGACAGGGCAGTATGGCTACACCTTC. Protein product: CASSIEGTGQYGYTF. The V gene is TRBV19, the J gene TRBJ1-2, with 9 bases identical to TRBD1. Germline CDR1 LNHDA, CDR2 SQIVND (reference sequence). Trimming cost V 0 bases and J 5 bases; bases outside gene matches: 4. The CDR3 runs 15 residues.

The chain joins TRBV7-6 to TRBJ2-7, with D maybe TRBD2 (7 bases). V was pared by 5 bases and J by 3 bases, with 14 bases between. The CDR3 consists of 14 residues. Germline V CDR1 and CDR2: SGHVS, FNYEAQ. The CDR3 nucleotides read TGTGCCAGCAGCACCCGGGGGGCCGGCTACGAGCAGTACTTC. Translated: CASSTRGAGYEQYF.

The J gene is TRBJ2-5, the V gene TRBV29-1, with 9 bases lining up with TRBD1. With 8 bases clipped from V and 3 bases from J, the junction kept 4 bases outside the gene matches. Germline assignment: CDR1 SQVTM and CDR2 ANQGSEA. CDR3 length equals 12 residues. The CDR3 DNA is TGCAGCTCAAGGACAGGGGAAGAGACCCAGTACTTC. It specifies CSSRTGEETQYF.

The CDR3 here is CASSTGQGEVGELFF. As DNA, the CDR3 is TGTGCCAGTAGTACTGGACAGGGGGAAGTCGGGGAGCTGTTTTTT. The chain couples TRBV19 to TRBJ2-2; 10 bases are shared with TRBD1. Germline V gene lookup returns CDR1 LNHDA and CDR2 SQIVND (reference sequence). The trim removed 4 bases at V and 7 bases at J, leaving 6 bases unmatched. The CDR3 runs to 15 residues.

The chain carries TRBV5-1 and TRBJ2-5; a possible D gene is TRBD2 (6 bases). This CDR3 has 15 residues. Trimming removed 0 bases at V and 3 bases at J, with 12 bases between. Germline CDR1 is SGHRS and CDR2 is YFSETQ. The CDR3 loop is CASSLDWGEKETQYF. The CDR3 DNA sequence: TGCGCCAGCAGCTTGGACTGGGGGGAGAAAGAGACCCAGTACTTC.

The chain carries TRBV19 and TRBJ2-2; D may be TRBD1 (5 bases). The CDR3 loop spans 16 amino acids. Germline assignment: CDR1 LNHDA and CDR2 SQIVND (reference sequence). The V end lost 7 bases, the J end lost 3 bases, and 18 bases lay between the germline ends. CDR3 residues: CASTSTDGIYTGELFF. CDR3 nucleotides: TGTGCCAGTACCTCGACAGACGGCATCTACACCGGGGAGCTGTTTTTT. Full variable domain (rest looked up from reference TRBV19 and TRBJ2-2): DGGITQSPKYLFRKEGQNVTLSCEQNLNHDAMYWYRQDPGQGLRLIYYSQIVNDFQKGDIAEGYSVSREKKESFPLTVTSAQKNPTAFYLCASTSTDGIYTGELFFGEGSRLTVL.

The rearrangement uses TRBV6-5 and TRBJ2-7; 10 bases are shared with TRBD1. The germline V gene has CDR1 MNHEY and CDR2 SVGAGI. The CDR3 has 15 amino acids. Trimming took 4 bases from V and 3 from J; bases not matched to a gene: 6. Here the CDR3 DNA reads TGTGCCAGCAGTTCCCGGGACAGGGGCGTCTACGAGCAGTACTTC. Translated, it gives CASSSRDRGVYEQYF.

The chain links TRBV19 to TRBJ1-5; D call uncertain. Germline CDR1 LNHDA, CDR2 SQIVND (reference sequence). CDR3 size: 14 residues. V lost 0 bases, J lost 6 bases, and 9 bases lay in between. CDR3 DNA: TGTGCCAGTAGTATAGATCTCCTCCCTCAGCCCCAGCATTTT. Its translation is CASSIDLLPQPQHF.

V gene TRBV14 combines with J gene TRBJ1-1; TRBD1 matches 7 bases. V gave up 4 bases and J gave up 5 bases; unmatched junction bases: 7. Germline-derived CDR1 and CDR2 are SGHDN and FVKESK. The CDR3 loop spans 14 amino acids. The DNA of the CDR3 is TGTGCCAGCAGCCCGATGACAGGGCGAACTGAAGCTTTCTTT. The encoded protein is CASSPMTGRTEAFF. The whole variable domain, remainder taken from reference TRBV14 and TRBJ1-1, is EAGVTQFPSHSVIEKGQTVTLRCDPISGHDNLYWYRRVMGKEIKFLLHFVKESKQDESGMPNNRFLAERTGGTYSTLKVQPAELEDSGVYFCASSPMTGRTEAFFGQGTRLTVV.

The chain combines TRBV7-2 with TRBJ1-5, with 8 nucleotides matching TRBD1. Germline CDR1 and CDR2: SGHTA and FQGNSA. The CDR3 length is 15 residues. J lost 7 bases, V lost 5 bases, and 10 bases had no gene match. The CDR3 bases are TGTGCCAGCAGCCTACACAGGGGGATAGGGCAGCCCCAGCATTTT. Translation gives CASSLHRGIGQPQHF.

V usage is TRBV11-3 and J usage is TRBJ2-7, with 7 bases lining up with TRBD2. V shed 3 bases, J shed 7 bases, and the junction held 3 bases outside the gene matches. Germline-derived CDR1 and CDR2 are SGHNT and YENEEA. This CDR3 is 12 amino acids long. CDR3 protein: CASSFTGREQYF. As DNA, the CDR3 is TGTGCCAGCAGCTTCACCGGGAGGGAGCAGTACTTC.

The V and J genes are TRBV11-2 and TRBJ2-1; TRBD1 is a possible D gene (6 bases). CDR1 SGHAT and CDR2 FQNNGV come from the germline V gene. V lost 1 base and J lost 10, with 17 bases in between. The CDR3 loop spans 15 amino acids. CDR3 residues: CASSLVVGAPGEQFF. CDR3 sequence (DNA): TGTGCCAGCAGCTTAGTCGTGGGGGCCCCTGGGGAGCAGTTCTTC.

The chain employs TRBV19 and TRBJ1-1; 8 bases agree with TRBD1. Germline loops: CDR1 LNHDA, CDR2 SQIVND (reference sequence). After removal of 9 bases from V and 5 bases from J, the junction contained 11 bases not matched to a gene. The CDR3 loop spans 14 amino acids. The CDR3 here is CASLQGGSWTEAFF. In DNA form, the CDR3 reads TGTGCCAGCCTACAGGGGGGTTCGTGGACTGAAGCTTTCTTT.

This chain links TRBV4-1 with TRBJ2-3; weak D call: TRBD2 (6 bases). CDR3 length equals 14 residues. Germline CDR1 and CDR2: MGHRA and YSYEKL. Trimming stripped 5 bases from V and 0 bases from J, with 9 bases between. CDR3 sequence reads: CASSSGVSTDTQYF. As DNA, the CDR3 is TGCGCCAGCAGCTCGGGGGTTAGCACAGATACGCAGTATTTT.

V and J are TRBV3-1 (or the pseudogene TRBV3-2) and TRBJ1-1; TRBD1 is a possible D gene (6 bases). The germline CDR1 and CDR2 sequences are LGHDT and YNNKEL (reference sequence). The CDR3 sequence is 13 residues long. V gave up 4 bases and J gave up 6 bases, with 12 bases separating them. The CDR3 sequence is CASSPTGLAEAFF. The CDR3 DNA sequence: TGTGCCAGCAGCCCGACAGGCTTAGCTGAAGCTTTCTTT.

The chain carries TRBV13 and TRBJ2-3, with 7 bases identical to TRBD2. CDR3 length: 16 amino acids. V shed 2 bases, J shed 2 bases, and the junction held 7 bases outside the gene matches. Germline values: CDR1 PRHDT, CDR2 FYEKMQ (reference sequence). The CDR3 here is CASSLRASGVTDTQYF. The CDR3 DNA is TGTGCCAGCAGCTTAAGGGCCAGCGGGGTCACAGATACGCAGTATTTT.

The chain employs TRBV5-6 and TRBJ1-2, with D hard to call. The CDR3 is 12 amino acids. With 4 bases removed from V and 3 bases from J, the gap between germline ends came to 7 bases. Germline values: CDR1 SGHDT, CDR2 YYEEEE. This CDR3 is CASSREYYGYTF. Here the CDR3 DNA reads TGTGCCAGCAGCCGCGAGTACTATGGCTACACCTTC.

This chain links TRBV5-4 with TRBJ1-2; D is unresolved. The CDR3 contains 12 residues. CDR1 and CDR2 from the germline V gene are SGHNT and YYREEE (reference sequence). The germline V and J ends were trimmed by 2 bases and 10 bases, with 12 bases remaining between them. The DNA of the CDR3 is TGTGCCAGCAGCTTTCCCCGAGGAATCTACACCTTC. It yields the protein CASSFPRGIYTF.

A word on this clone: Other DNA sequences in this sample translate to the same CDR3. CDR3: CASSYPTGNTGELFF. Here the CDR3 DNA reads TGTGCCAGCAGTTACCCCACAGGGAACACCGGGGAGCTGTTTTTT. The genes are TRBV6-6 and TRBJ2-2; weak D call: TRBD1 (5 bases). V was cut by 2 bases and J by 1 base, with 8 bases left in between. The CDR3 loop spans 15 amino acids. CDR1 and CDR2 from the germline V gene are MNHNY and SVGAGI (reference sequence).

A remark on this clone: At one end, the junction sequence differs from germline, possibly due to a read error. The gene calls are TRBV5-6 and TRBJ1-6, with TRBD1 as a possible D gene (5 bases). This CDR3 has 13 amino acids. CDR1 SGHDT and CDR2 YYEEEE come from the germline V gene. The chain's CDR3 is CASSLDSGIGPLF. The CDR3 coding sequence is TGTGCCAGCAGCTTGGACTCAGGGATAGGCCCCCTGTTT.

This sequence joins TRBV3-1 (or the pseudogene TRBV3-2) and TRBJ1-3; D ambiguous. This CDR3 is built from 14 residues. The V end lost 4 bases, the J end lost 1 base, and 8 bases lay between the germline ends. Germline CDR1 reads LGHDT; CDR2 reads YNNKEL (reference sequence). The CDR3: CASSRSRSGNTIYF. The DNA of the CDR3 is TGTGCCAGCAGCCGCTCCAGGTCTGGAAACACCATATATTTT.

This chain uses TRBV5-1 with TRBJ2-7, with 10 nucleotides matching TRBD1. The V and J ends lost 4 bases and 7 bases, in that order; junction bases with no gene match: 8. CDR3 length: 14 residues. The V gene's germline CDR1 is SGHRS and CDR2 YFSETQ. CDR3 in amino acids: CASSPGQGNREQYF. The CDR3 DNA sequence: TGCGCCAGCAGCCCGGGACAGGGGAATAGGGAGCAGTACTTC.